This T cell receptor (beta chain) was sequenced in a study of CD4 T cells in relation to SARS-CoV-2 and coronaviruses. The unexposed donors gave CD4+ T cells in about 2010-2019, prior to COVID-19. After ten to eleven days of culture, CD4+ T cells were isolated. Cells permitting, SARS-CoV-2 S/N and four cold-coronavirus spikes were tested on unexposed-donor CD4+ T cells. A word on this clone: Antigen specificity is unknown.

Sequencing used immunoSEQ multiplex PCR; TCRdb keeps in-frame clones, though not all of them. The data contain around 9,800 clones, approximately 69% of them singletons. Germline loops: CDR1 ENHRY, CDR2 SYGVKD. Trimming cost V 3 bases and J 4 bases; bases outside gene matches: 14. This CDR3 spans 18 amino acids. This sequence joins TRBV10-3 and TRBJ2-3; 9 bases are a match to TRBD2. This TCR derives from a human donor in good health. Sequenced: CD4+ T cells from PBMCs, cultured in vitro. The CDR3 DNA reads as TGTGCCATCAGTGATTTCCCCGCAGGTAGCGGGAGCTCAGATACGCAGTATTTT. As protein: CAISDFPAGSGSSDTQYF.